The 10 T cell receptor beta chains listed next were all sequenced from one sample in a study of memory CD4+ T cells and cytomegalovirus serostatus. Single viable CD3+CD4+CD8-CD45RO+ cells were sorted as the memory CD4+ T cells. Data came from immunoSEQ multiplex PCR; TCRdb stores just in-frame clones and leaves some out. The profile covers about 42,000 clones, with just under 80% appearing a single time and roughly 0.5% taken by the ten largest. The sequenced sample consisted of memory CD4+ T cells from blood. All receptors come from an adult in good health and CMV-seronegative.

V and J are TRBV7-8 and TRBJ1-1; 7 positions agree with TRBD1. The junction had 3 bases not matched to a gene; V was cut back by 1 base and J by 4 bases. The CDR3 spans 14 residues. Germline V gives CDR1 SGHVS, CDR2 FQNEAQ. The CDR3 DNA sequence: TGTGCCAGCAGCTTAGTACCAGGGGGCACTGAAGCTTTCTTT. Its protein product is CASSLVPGGTEAFF.

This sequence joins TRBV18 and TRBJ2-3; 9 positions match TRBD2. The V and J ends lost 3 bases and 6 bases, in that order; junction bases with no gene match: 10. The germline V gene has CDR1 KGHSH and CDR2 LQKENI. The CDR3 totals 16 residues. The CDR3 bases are TGTGCCAGCTCACCCAAAAGCGGGGGGCCCGGGGATACGCAGTATTTT. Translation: CASSPKSGGPGDTQYF.

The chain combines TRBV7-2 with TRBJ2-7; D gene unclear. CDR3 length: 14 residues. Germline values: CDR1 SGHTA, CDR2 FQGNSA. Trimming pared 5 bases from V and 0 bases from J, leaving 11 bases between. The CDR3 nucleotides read TGTGCCAGCAGCAAGGGCGCTTACTCCTACGAGCAGTACTTC. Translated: CASSKGAYSYEQYF.

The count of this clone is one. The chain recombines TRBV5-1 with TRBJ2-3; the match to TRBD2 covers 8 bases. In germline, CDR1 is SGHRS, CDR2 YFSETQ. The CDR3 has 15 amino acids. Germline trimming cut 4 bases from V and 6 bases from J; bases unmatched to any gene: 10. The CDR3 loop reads CASSASGTRDDTQYF. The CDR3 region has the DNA TGCGCCAGCAGCGCCTCCGGGACTAGGGATGATACGCAGTATTTT. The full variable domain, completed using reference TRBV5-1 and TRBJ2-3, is KAGVTQTPRYLIKTRGQQVTLSCSPISGHRSVSWYQQTPGQGLQFLFEYFSETQRNKGNFPGRFSGRQFSNSRSEMNVSTLELGDSALYLCASSASGTRDDTQYFGPGTRLTVL.

CDR3 nucleotides: TGCGCCAGCAGCTTGGTAGCAGATACGCAGTATTTT. Translation: CASSLVADTQYF. The J gene is TRBJ2-3, the V gene TRBV5-1; D call uncertain. Germline CDR1 SGHRS, CDR2 YFSETQ. The CDR3 is 12 amino acids. Between the trimmed V and J ends, which lost 0 bases and 4 bases, there was a span of 3 bases.

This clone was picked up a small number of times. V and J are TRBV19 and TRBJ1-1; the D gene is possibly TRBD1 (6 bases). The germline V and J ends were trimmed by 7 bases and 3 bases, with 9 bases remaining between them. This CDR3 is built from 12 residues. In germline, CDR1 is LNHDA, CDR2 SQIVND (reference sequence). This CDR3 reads CASTTGYTEAFF. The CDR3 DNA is TGTGCCAGTACCACAGGGTACACTGAAGCTTTCTTT.

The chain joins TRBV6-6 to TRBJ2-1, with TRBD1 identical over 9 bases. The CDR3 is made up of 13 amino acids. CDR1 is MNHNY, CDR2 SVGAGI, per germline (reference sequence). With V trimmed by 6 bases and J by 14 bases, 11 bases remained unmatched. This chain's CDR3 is CASSHLLGDREFF. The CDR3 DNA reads TGTGCCAGCAGCCACCTCCTAGGGGACAGGGAGTTCTTC.

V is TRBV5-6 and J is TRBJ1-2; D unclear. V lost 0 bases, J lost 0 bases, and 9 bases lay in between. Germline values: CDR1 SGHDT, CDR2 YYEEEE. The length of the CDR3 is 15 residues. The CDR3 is CASSLVGRPNYGYTF. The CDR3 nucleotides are TGTGCCAGCAGCTTGGTGGGCAGACCTAACTATGGCTACACCTTC.

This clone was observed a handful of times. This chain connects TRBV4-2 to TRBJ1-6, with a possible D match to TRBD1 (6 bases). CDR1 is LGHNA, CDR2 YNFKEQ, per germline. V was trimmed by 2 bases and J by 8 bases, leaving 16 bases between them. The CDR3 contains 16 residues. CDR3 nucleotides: TGTGCCAGCAGCCAAACAGGGACAACCCCCTATTCACCCCTCCACTTT. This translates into CASSQTGTTPYSPLHF.

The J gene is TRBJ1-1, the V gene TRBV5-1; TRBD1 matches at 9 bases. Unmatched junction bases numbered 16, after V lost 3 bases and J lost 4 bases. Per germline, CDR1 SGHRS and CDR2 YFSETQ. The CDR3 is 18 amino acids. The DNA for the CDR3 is TGCGCCAGCAGCTGGATAAGTCGGGACAGGGTATCTGGCACTGAAGCTTTCTTT. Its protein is CASSWISRDRVSGTEAFF. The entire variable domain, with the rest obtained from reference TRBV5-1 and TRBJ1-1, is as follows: KAGVTQTPRYLIKTRGQQVTLSCSPISGHRSVSWYQQTPGQGLQFLFEYFSETQRNKGNFPGRFSGRQFSNSRSEMNVSTLELGDSALYLCASSWISRDRVSGTEAFFGQGTRLTVV.